A selection of T cell receptor beta chains follows, all from one sample in a study of cytotoxic CD8 clonotypes in ibrutinib-treated CLL. Sequenced by immunoSEQ multiplex PCR; TCRdb stores in-frame clones only, minus some. In the table there are over 150,000 clones, over 60% of which are singletons. Sample: PBMCs, taken after 24 months of ibrutinib treatment. The receptor set was obtained from a human donor with chronic lymphocytic leukemia. CDR3s include the opening cysteine and the closing phenylalanine or tryptophan. Each record gives: CDR3 protein, CDR3 DNA, clone size, J gene, D gene, V gene. The D gene is left open where the match is weak. Where a row states a size, it is once, few, many or the class of an expanded clone; other rows omit it.

CDR3 protein: CASSLADRGTEAFF
CDR3 DNA: TGTGCCAGCAGCTTAGCTGACAGGGGCACTGAAGCTTTCTTT
clone size: many
J gene: TRBJ1-1
D gene: TRBD1
V gene: TRBV7-9

CDR3 protein: CASSVMGTPFQETQYF
CDR3 DNA: TGTGCCAGCAGCGTAATGGGGACCCCGTTCCAAGAGACCCAGTACTTC
clone size: -
J gene: TRBJ2-5
D gene: -
V gene: TRBV9

CDR3 protein: CASRGDGNTIYF
CDR3 DNA: TGTGCCAGCAGGGGGGACGGAAACACCATATATTTT
clone size: few
J gene: TRBJ1-3
D gene: -
V gene: TRBV27

CDR3 protein: CASSFLPREVQETQYF
CDR3 DNA: TGTGCCAGCAGCTTTCTCCCTCGGGAGGTTCAAGAGACCCAGTACTTC
clone size: -
J gene: TRBJ2-5
D gene: TRBD2
V gene: TRBV7-2

CDR3 protein: CASSENSAARRMGNF
CDR3 DNA: TGTGCCAGCAGTGAAAATTCAGCGGCCCGGCGGATGGGGAACTTC
clone size: -
J gene: TRBJ2-7
D gene: -
V gene: TRBV6-1

CDR3 protein: CASSIRQGWSITEAFF
CDR3 DNA: TGTGCCAGCAGTATAAGACAGGGGTGGTCGATCACTGAAGCTTTCTTT
clone size: -
J gene: TRBJ1-1
D gene: TRBD1
V gene: TRBV28

CDR3 protein: CASSYPRTDHNEQFF
CDR3 DNA: TGTGCCAGCAGTTACCCCCGGACGGACCACAATGAGCAGTTCTTC
clone size: -
J gene: TRBJ2-1
D gene: -
V gene: TRBV6-6

CDR3 protein: CASSVSILAGAHEQFF
CDR3 DNA: TGTGCCAGCAGCGTAAGTATTTTAGCGGGAGCCCATGAGCAGTTCTTC
clone size: -
J gene: TRBJ2-1
D gene: TRBD2
V gene: TRBV9

CDR3 protein: CASSKDRNSNQPQHF
CDR3 DNA: TGTGCCAGCAGCAAAGACAGAAATAGCAATCAGCCCCAGCATTTT
clone size: -
J gene: TRBJ1-5
D gene: -
V gene: TRBV2

CDR3 protein: CAIRFSGRAYEQYF
CDR3 DNA: TGTGCCATCAGATTTAGCGGGAGGGCCTACGAGCAGTACTTC
clone size: -
J gene: TRBJ2-7
D gene: TRBD2
V gene: TRBV2

CDR3 protein: CAWRQGLAGKTGELFF
CDR3 DNA: TGTGCCTGGAGACAAGGACTAGCGGGAAAAACCGGGGAGCTGTTTTTT
clone size: -
J gene: TRBJ2-2
D gene: TRBD2
V gene: TRBV30

CDR3 protein: CASSESKIGVVTDTQYF
CDR3 DNA: TGCGCCAGCAGTGAGTCGAAGATCGGAGTAGTCACAGATACGCAGTATTTT
clone size: -
J gene: TRBJ2-3
D gene: -
V gene: TRBV10-2

CDR3 protein: CASSPGLAEETQYF
CDR3 DNA: TGTGCCAGCAGCCCGGGACTAGCGGAAGAGACCCAGTACTTC
clone size: few
J gene: TRBJ2-5
D gene: TRBD2
V gene: TRBV7-3

CDR3 protein: CASSPSPFYNEQFF
CDR3 DNA: TGTGCCAGCTCCCCAAGCCCCTTTTACAATGAGCAGTTCTTC
clone size: -
J gene: TRBJ2-1
D gene: -
V gene: TRBV18

CDR3 protein: CASSSQPRTGGAEYEQYF
CDR3 DNA: TGCGCCAGCAGCTCTCAGCCTCGTACAGGGGGCGCAGAATACGAGCAGTACTTC
clone size: -
J gene: TRBJ2-7
D gene: TRBD1
V gene: TRBV5-1

CDR3 protein: CASSVSGLAGTDTQYF
CDR3 DNA: TGTGCCAGCAGCGTTTCGGGACTAGCGGGGACAGATACGCAGTATTTT
clone size: -
J gene: TRBJ2-3
D gene: TRBD2
V gene: TRBV9

CDR3 protein: CAISDGGDITDTQYF
CDR3 DNA: TGTGCCATCAGTGATGGAGGGGATATAACAGATACGCAGTATTTT
clone size: few
J gene: TRBJ2-3
D gene: -
V gene: TRBV10-3

CDR3 protein: CASRGRSGYTF
CDR3 DNA: TGTGCCAGCAGGGGACGTAGTGGCTACACCTTC
clone size: -
J gene: TRBJ1-2
D gene: -
V gene: TRBV2

CDR3 protein: CASSPGLAGEQYF
CDR3 DNA: TGTGCCAGCAGTCCAGGACTAGCTGGCGAGCAGTACTTC
clone size: -
J gene: TRBJ2-7
D gene: TRBD2
V gene: TRBV27

CDR3 protein: CASTPWTGDDYEQYF
CDR3 DNA: TGTGCCAGCACCCCCTGGACAGGGGACGACTACGAGCAGTACTTC
clone size: -
J gene: TRBJ2-7
D gene: TRBD1
V gene: TRBV11-2

CDR3 protein: CASDTGRIYGYTF
CDR3 DNA: TGTGCTAGTGATACAGGGAGGATCTATGGCTACACCTTC
clone size: few
J gene: TRBJ1-2
D gene: -
V gene: TRBV12-5

CDR3 protein: CASSRSSGSTDTQYF
CDR3 DNA: TGTGCCAGCAGTCGTTCTAGCGGGAGTACAGATACGCAGTATTTT
clone size: -
J gene: TRBJ2-3
D gene: TRBD2
V gene: TRBV11-2

CDR3 protein: CASRHGKGGGVNTGELFF
CDR3 DNA: TGCGCCAGCAGACACGGAAAAGGCGGCGGGGTGAACACCGGGGAGCTGTTTTTT
clone size: few
J gene: TRBJ2-2
D gene: -
V gene: TRBV4-1

CDR3 protein: CASSYRTSVETQYF
CDR3 DNA: TGTGCCAGCAGCTACCGGACTAGCGTAGAGACCCAGTACTTC
clone size: -
J gene: TRBJ2-5
D gene: TRBD2
V gene: TRBV5-4

CDR3 protein: CASSPLSGSYNEQFF
CDR3 DNA: TGTGCCAGCTCACCTCTTAGCGGGAGTTATAATGAGCAGTTCTTC
clone size: -
J gene: TRBJ2-1
D gene: TRBD2
V gene: TRBV18

CDR3 protein: CASSFDRANEQFF
CDR3 DNA: TGTGCCAGCAGCTTTGACAGGGCTAATGAGCAGTTCTTC
clone size: -
J gene: TRBJ2-1
D gene: TRBD1
V gene: TRBV7-2

CDR3 protein: CAWSPPGQGAHEQYF
CDR3 DNA: TGTGCCTGGAGCCCACCCGGACAGGGGGCCCACGAGCAGTACTTC
clone size: -
J gene: TRBJ2-7
D gene: TRBD1
V gene: TRBV30

CDR3 protein: CASSTRQFPEQYF
CDR3 DNA: TGTGCCAGCAGCACCAGACAGTTTCCGGAGCAGTACTTC
clone size: -
J gene: TRBJ2-7
D gene: -
V gene: TRBV7-2

CDR3 protein: CASSWTDSNYGYTF
CDR3 DNA: TGTGCCAGTTCCTGGACAGACTCTAACTATGGCTACACCTTC
clone size: -
J gene: TRBJ1-2
D gene: -
V gene: TRBV7-8

CDR3 protein: CAGGLTYGYTF
CDR3 DNA: TGTGCCGGGGGCTTGACCTATGGCTACACCTTC
clone size: -
J gene: TRBJ1-2
D gene: -
V gene: TRBV7-2

CDR3 protein: CASSLLGGSGNEQFF
CDR3 DNA: TGCGCCAGCAGCTTGTTAGGCGGGAGCGGGAATGAGCAGTTCTTC
clone size: -
J gene: TRBJ2-1
D gene: TRBD2
V gene: TRBV5-1

CDR3 protein: CALQGGTGGWGSPLHF
CDR3 DNA: TGTGCCTTGCAAGGCGGGACAGGGGGTTGGGGCTCACCCCTCCACTTT
clone size: -
J gene: TRBJ1-6
D gene: TRBD1
V gene: TRBV30

CDR3 protein: CASSPMGRVSTDTQYF
CDR3 DNA: TGCGCCAGCAGCCCCATGGGGCGGGTAAGCACAGATACGCAGTATTTT
clone size: -
J gene: TRBJ2-3
D gene: -
V gene: TRBV4-3

CDR3 protein: CASSQDRTGTGELFF
CDR3 DNA: TGTGCCAGCAGCCAAGATCGGACAGGGACCGGGGAGCTGTTTTTT
clone size: -
J gene: TRBJ2-2
D gene: TRBD1
V gene: TRBV14

CDR3 protein: CASREGQGVFF
CDR3 DNA: TGTGCCAGCAGGGAAGGACAGGGAGTGTTTTTT
clone size: few
J gene: TRBJ1-4
D gene: TRBD1
V gene: TRBV2

CDR3 protein: CASSRYRGNTGELFF
CDR3 DNA: TGTGCCAGCAGTAGATACAGGGGGAACACCGGGGAGCTGTTTTTT
clone size: -
J gene: TRBJ2-2
D gene: TRBD1
V gene: TRBV6-1

CDR3 protein: CASSVGGAGNYEQYF
CDR3 DNA: TGTGCCAGCAGCGTAGGAGGAGCGGGGAACTACGAGCAGTACTTC
clone size: -
J gene: TRBJ2-7
D gene: TRBD2
V gene: TRBV9

CDR3 protein: CASSAGGAIALGELFF
CDR3 DNA: TGTGCCAGCAGCGCTGGCGGGGCTATAGCGCTCGGGGAGCTGTTTTTT
clone size: -
J gene: TRBJ2-2
D gene: -
V gene: TRBV9

CDR3 protein: CSALKGQANTGELFF
CDR3 DNA: TGCAGCGCCCTTAAGGGACAGGCTAACACCGGGGAGCTGTTTTTT
clone size: -
J gene: TRBJ2-2
D gene: TRBD1
V gene: TRBV29-1